Listed below are T cell receptor beta chains from one sample, sequenced in a study of regulatory T cells in long-lasting Graves disease. From the multiplex PCR reads, TCRdb called clonotypes with MiXCR, one entry per CDR3 protein. The data contain roughly 400,000 distinct CDR3 sequences, 15% of them singletons. The same data also went into a second study, on T cells in Graves' hyperthyroidism and ophthalmopathy.

The input for sequencing was peripheral blood mononuclear cells (PBMCs), taken at new diagnosis, from a patient treated with antithyroid drugs. The source of these receptors is a middle-aged woman with Graves disease. The CDR3 runs from the conserved cysteine through the conserved F or W. Each record gives: J gene, D gene, clone size, V gene, CDR3 DNA, CDR3 protein. The D gene is left open where the match is weak. Clone size is not always given. Where it is, it says once, few, many or a class for expanded clones.

J: TRBJ1-6
D: .
size: once
V: TRBV11-2
DNA: TGTGCCAGCAGCTTAGCGTCGGGGGGACCTAATTCACCCCTCCACTTT
CDR3: CASSLASGGPNSPLHF

J: TRBJ2-6
D: TRBD1
size: many
V: TRBV6-1
DNA: TGTGCCAGCAGCCCCGGGACAGGGAGAAATGGGGCCAACGTCCTGACTTTC
CDR3: CASSPGTGRNGANVLTF

J: TRBJ1-5
D: TRBD1
size: many
V: TRBV20-1
DNA: TGCAGTGCTAGAGTTTCAGGGGGCCGCGATCAGCCCCAGCATTTT
CDR3: CSARVSGGRDQPQHF

J: TRBJ2-7
D: TRBD1
size: many
V: TRBV19
DNA: TGTGCCAGTAGTATCAGGGACAGGGGGCTAACCTACGAGCAGTACTTC
CDR3: CASSIRDRGLTYEQYF

J: TRBJ2-7
D: .
size: .
V: TRBV18
DNA: TGTGCCAGCTCACCACCGGGACTCCACTACGAGCAGTACTTC
CDR3: CASSPPGLHYEQYF

J: TRBJ1-1
D: .
size: many
V: TRBV27
DNA: TGTGCCAGCAGTTTATCCTCGCAGGCGAACACTGAAGCTTTCTTT
CDR3: CASSLSSQANTEAFF

J: TRBJ1-4
D: TRBD1
size: many
V: TRBV11-2
DNA: TGTGCCAGCAGCTACGGACAGGGACTTGTATCTTTTGAAAAACTGTTTTTT
CDR3: CASSYGQGLVSFEKLFF

J: TRBJ2-7
D: TRBD1
size: .
V: TRBV5-4
DNA: TGTGCCAGCAGCTTTCGCACAACAGGGGGTTCCTACGAGCAGTACTTC
CDR3: CASSFRTTGGSYEQYF

J: TRBJ2-5
D: TRBD2
size: .
V: TRBV29-1
DNA: TGCAGCGTTGGTTGGACTAGACGGGGAGGGGAGACCCAGTACTTC
CDR3: CSVGWTRRGGETQYF

J: TRBJ1-1
D: TRBD1
size: .
V: TRBV4-1
DNA: TGCGCCAGCAGCCGAGGGACAGGGAATACTGAAGCTTTCTTT
CDR3: CASSRGTGNTEAFF

J: TRBJ2-7
D: TRBD1
size: many
V: TRBV7-9
DNA: TGTGCCAGCAGCTCGTGGGACAGGGTCTACGAGCAGTACTTC
CDR3: CASSSWDRVYEQYF

J: TRBJ2-5
D: TRBD2
size: many
V: TRBV7-3
DNA: TGTGCCAGCAGCCTCGGACTAGCGGGAGGGCCCGGGGAGACCCAGTACTTC
CDR3: CASSLGLAGGPGETQYF

J: TRBJ1-1
D: TRBD1
size: .
V: TRBV18
DNA: TGTGCCAGCTCACCTCCCCGGACAGGCCTGAACACTGAAGCTTTCTTT
CDR3: CASSPPRTGLNTEAFF

J: TRBJ1-2
D: .
size: many
V: TRBV30
DNA: TGTGCCTGGAGGGTTAGTCAGGGTGATGGCTACACCTTC
CDR3: CAWRVSQGDGYTF